This T cell receptor (beta chain) is from a study of Tregs in tolerant kidney transplant recipients. Findings and caveats of the study: Biological reproducibility was not directly addressed, but technical replication error appeared minimal. Findings come from small patient numbers and require larger validation.

Germline CDR1 is SNHLY and CDR2 is FYNNEI. This CDR3 has 13 residues. Sequencing used immunoSEQ multiplex PCR; TCRdb keeps in-frame clones, though not all of them. Of roughly 250,000 clones in the sample, about 80% were seen once. Details on this clone: The antigen is undetermined. At one of its ends the junction is not consistent with the germline gene, which may arise from a read error.

V and J are TRBV2 and TRBJ2-5, with 8 bases aligning to TRBD2. The TCR originated in a human donor in good health. Sequencing was carried out using CD4+ T cells from blood. The CDR3 DNA sequence: TGTGCCAGCGGTGACGGGGGGGGAGAGACCCAGTACTTC. Translated, it gives CASGDGGGETQYF.